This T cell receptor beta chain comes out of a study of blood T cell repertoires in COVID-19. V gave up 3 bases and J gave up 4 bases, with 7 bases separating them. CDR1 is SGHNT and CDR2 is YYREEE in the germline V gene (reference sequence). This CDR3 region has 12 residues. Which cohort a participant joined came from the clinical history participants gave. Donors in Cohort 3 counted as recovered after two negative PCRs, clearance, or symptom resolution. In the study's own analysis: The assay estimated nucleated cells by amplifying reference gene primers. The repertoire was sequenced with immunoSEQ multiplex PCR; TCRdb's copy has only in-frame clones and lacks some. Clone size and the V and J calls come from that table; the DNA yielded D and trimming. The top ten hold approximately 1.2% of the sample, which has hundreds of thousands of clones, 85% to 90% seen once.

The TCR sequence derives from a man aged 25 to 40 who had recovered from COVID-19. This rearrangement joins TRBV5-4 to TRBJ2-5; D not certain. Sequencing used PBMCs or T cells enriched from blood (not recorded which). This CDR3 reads CASSSDSETQYF. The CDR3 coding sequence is TGTGCCAGCAGCTCAGATTCAGAGACCCAGTACTTC.